Presented here are 14 T cell receptor beta chains from one specimen sequenced in a study of blood T cell repertoires in COVID-19. Sequenced by immunoSEQ multiplex PCR; TCRdb stores in-frame clones only, minus some. The table lists 310,000 or so clones, 80% to 90% of them singletons. The sample taken for sequencing was peripheral blood. These receptors were collected from a man between 25 and 39 years old with COVID-19, enrolled during active disease.

This rearrangement joins TRBV12-3 or TRBV12-4 to TRBJ2-2; D ambiguous. The CDR3 extends over 11 amino acids. V dropped 7 bases and J dropped 6 bases, with 6 bases sitting between them. DNA of the CDR3: TGTGCCAGCATAGTCCCCGGGGAGCTGTTTTTT. Translating it yields CASIVPGELFF.

The CDR3 DNA sequence: TGTGCCAGCTCACCCGGACAGGAGATCTACAATGAGCAGTTCTTC. Translation: CASSPGQEIYNEQFF. The chain has TRBV18 and TRBJ2-1; 7 nucleotides line up with TRBD1. Per the germline V gene, CDR1 is KGHSH and CDR2 is LQKENI. The trim removed 3 bases at V and 3 bases at J, leaving 5 bases unmatched. This CDR3 has 15 amino acids. Supplemented by reference TRBV18 and TRBJ2-1, the full variable domain reads NAGVMQNPRHLVRRRGQEARLRCSPMKGHSHVYWYRQLPEEGLKFMVYLQKENIIDESGMPKERFSAEFPKEGPSILRIQQVVRGDSAAYFCASSPGQEIYNEQFFGPGTRLTVL.

The chain joins TRBV27 to TRBJ2-5, with D tentatively TRBD1 (6 bases). Trimming left V 5 bases short and J 2 bases short, with 9 bases between. This CDR3 is built from 13 residues. The germline gives CDR1 MNHEY, CDR2 SMNVEV (reference sequence). CDR3 nucleotide sequence: TGTGCCAGCAGTAAGGACAGTCAAGAGACCCAGTACTTC. Translating gives CASSKDSQETQYF.

The V call is TRBV28, the J call TRBJ2-7, with D tentatively TRBD1 (5 bases). CDR1 MDHEN and CDR2 SYDVKM come from the germline V gene. The CDR3 is 15 amino acids. Trimming shortened V by 2 bases and J by 2 bases, and 13 bases separated the two germline ends. The CDR3 nucleotides are TGTGCCAGCAGTTTACCGTTGCAGGGTACCTACGAGCAGTACTTC. This encodes CASSLPLQGTYEQYF.

The CDR3 protein is CASSPPKAVDEQYF. CDR3 bases: TGTGCCAGCTCACCACCGAAAGCGGTGGACGAGCAGTACTTC. The chain recombines TRBV18 with TRBJ2-7; a weak D match, TRBD2 (5 bases). The V end was cut by 0 bases, the J end by 5 bases, with 11 bases between. The CDR3 length is 14 residues. CDR1 and CDR2 from the germline V gene are KGHSH and LQKENI.

V usage is TRBV7-4 and J usage is TRBJ2-3; D not certain. CDR1 SGHVT and CDR2 SQSDAQ come from the germline V gene. This CDR3 has 14 residues. The V and J ends lost 3 bases and 5 bases respectively, with 12 bases between them. The CDR3 region has the DNA TGTGCCAGCAGCTTTTTCTCAGTCGAAGATACGCAGTATTTT. It codes for CASSFFSVEDTQYF.

The chain combines TRBV5-1 with TRBJ2-3; 9 bases line up with TRBD1. The CDR3 totals 13 residues. The germline CDR1 and CDR2 sequences are SGHRS and YFSETQ. V shed 6 bases, J shed 4 bases, and the junction held 3 bases outside the gene matches. The CDR3 DNA reads TGCGCCAGCAACGGACAGGGGTCAGATACGCAGTATTTT. Protein product: CASNGQGSDTQYF.

The rearrangement joins TRBV15 to TRBJ2-2; D is perhaps TRBD2 (7 bases). The CDR3 loop spans 16 amino acids. With 0 bases removed from V and 4 bases from J, the gap between germline ends came to 12 bases. The germline CDR1 and CDR2 sequences are LNHNV and YYDKDF (reference sequence). The CDR3 DNA sequence: TGTGCCACCAGCAGAGATGGGGGGGCGCGCACCGGGGAGCTGTTTTTT. It is translated as CATSRDGGARTGELFF.

The chain couples TRBV6-5 to TRBJ1-1; the match to TRBD1 covers 11 bases. The CDR3 is made up of 14 amino acids. Germline V gene sequence: CDR1 MNHEY, CDR2 SVGAGI. The ends lost 2 bases at V and 6 bases at J; junction bases unmatched: 2. The CDR3 loop is CASSYRDRGSEAFF. In DNA, the CDR3 is TGTGCCAGCAGTTACAGGGACAGGGGGTCTGAAGCTTTCTTT.

The V gene is TRBV10-3, the J gene TRBJ2-1; D perhaps matches TRBD2 (6 bases). Trimming cost V 6 bases and J 1 base, with 10 bases left between them. In germline, CDR1 is ENHRY, CDR2 SYGVKD. This CDR3 spans 14 amino acids. Here the CDR3 reads CAIRPGLSYNEQFF. CDR3 DNA sequence: TGTGCCATCAGACCGGGACTGTCCTACAATGAGCAGTTCTTC.

This chain connects TRBV12-3 or TRBV12-4 to TRBJ1-2; tentatively, D is TRBD1 (5 bases). CDR3 size: 13 residues. V shed 5 bases and J shed 6 bases, with 13 bases lying between them. CDR3 sequence (DNA): TGTGCCAGCAGTCTCCTCTTAGGGGATGGCTACACCTTC. It is translated as CASSLLLGDGYTF.

In regard to this clone: Other nucleotide sequences from this sample produce the same CDR3. The chain carries TRBV7-3 and TRBJ2-3; 10 nucleotides agree with TRBD2. V shed 0 bases and J 3 bases; nucleotides not matched to a gene: 12. In germline, CDR1 is SGHTA, CDR2 FQGTGA. The CDR3 has 19 amino acids. CDR3 loop: CASSLTGLAGASGTDTQYF. The CDR3 nucleotides are TGTGCCAGCAGCTTAACCGGGCTAGCGGGAGCCTCGGGGACAGATACGCAGTATTTT.

The rearrangement joins TRBV6-5 to TRBJ2-6; the D is unclear. Germline CDR1 reads MNHEY; CDR2 reads SVGAGI. V was clipped by 0 bases and J by 1 base, with 7 bases between them. The CDR3 has 16 residues. The chain's CDR3 is CASSYSKRSGANVLTF. The CDR3 DNA reads TGTGCCAGCAGTTACTCGAAGAGGTCTGGGGCCAACGTCCTGACTTTC.

CDR3 DNA: TGTGCCAGCAGCTCCAGCCGACTAGCGGGAGTTTTGTTCGGCGGGGAGCTGTTTTTT. Protein sequence: CASSSSRLAGVLFGGELFF. V usage is TRBV7-2 and J usage is TRBJ2-2, with 12 bases matching TRBD2. Trimming at V came to 4 bases and at J to 7 bases, leaving 16 bases not matched to a gene. The germline V gene has CDR1 SGHTA and CDR2 FQGNSA. CDR3 length equals 19 residues.